This T cell receptor (beta chain) is drawn from a study of T cell repertoires in aging, cancer and after chemotherapy. In its sample, this clonotype was seen once. Rearranged V-D-J TRB sequences were amplified with a mixed TRB-A/B primer pool. In TCRdb, the multiplex PCR reads were re-called with MiXCR into one record per CDR3 protein. The sample yields about 19,000 distinct CDR3 sequences, roughly 37% seen once. The template was genomic DNA from peripheral blood, not RNA. This CDR3 is 15 amino acids long. The V end lost 6 bases, the J end lost 3 bases, and 19 bases lay between the germline ends. From germline, CDR1 is SGHDT and CDR2 YYEEEE.

The clonotype comes from a human donor with a solid tumor. Sequencing was carried out using blood. J is TRBJ2-7 and V is TRBV5-6; no firm D call. The CDR3 loop is CASTTPSEGIYEQYF. The CDR3 region has the DNA TGTGCCAGCACCACACCGTCGGAAGGGATCTACGAGCAGTACTTC.